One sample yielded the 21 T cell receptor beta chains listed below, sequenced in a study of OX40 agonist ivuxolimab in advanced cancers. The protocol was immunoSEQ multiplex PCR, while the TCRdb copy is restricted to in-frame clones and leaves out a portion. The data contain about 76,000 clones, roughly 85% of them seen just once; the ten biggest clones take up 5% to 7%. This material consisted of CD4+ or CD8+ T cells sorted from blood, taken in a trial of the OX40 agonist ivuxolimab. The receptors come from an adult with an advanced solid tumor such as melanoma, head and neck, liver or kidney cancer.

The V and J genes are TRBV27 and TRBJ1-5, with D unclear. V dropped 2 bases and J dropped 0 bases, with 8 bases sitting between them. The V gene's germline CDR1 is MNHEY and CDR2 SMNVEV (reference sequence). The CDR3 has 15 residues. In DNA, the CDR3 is TGTGCCAGCAGTTTAGACGGAGATAGCAATCAGCCCCAGCATTTT. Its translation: CASSLDGDSNQPQHF.

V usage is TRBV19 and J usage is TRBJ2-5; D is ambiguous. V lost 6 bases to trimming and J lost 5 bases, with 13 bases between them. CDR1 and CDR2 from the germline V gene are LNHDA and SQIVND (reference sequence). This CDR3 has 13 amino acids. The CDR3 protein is CASSVGVWETQYF. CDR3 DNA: TGTGCCAGTAGCGTTGGCGTATGGGAGACCCAGTACTTC.

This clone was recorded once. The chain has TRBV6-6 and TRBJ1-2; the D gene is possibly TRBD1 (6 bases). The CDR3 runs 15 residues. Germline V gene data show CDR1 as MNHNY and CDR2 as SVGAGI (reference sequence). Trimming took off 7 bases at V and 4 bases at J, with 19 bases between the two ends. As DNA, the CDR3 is TGTGCCAGCATCCCAGGGGTAGGGAGGGGCTATGGCTACACCTTC. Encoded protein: CASIPGVGRGYGYTF.

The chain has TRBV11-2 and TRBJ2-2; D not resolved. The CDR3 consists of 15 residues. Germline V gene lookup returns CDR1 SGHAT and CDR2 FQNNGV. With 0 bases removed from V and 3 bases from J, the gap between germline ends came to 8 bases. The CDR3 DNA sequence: TGTGCCAGCAGCTTAGAAACTCCTCACACCGGGGAGCTGTTTTTT. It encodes CASSLETPHTGELFF.

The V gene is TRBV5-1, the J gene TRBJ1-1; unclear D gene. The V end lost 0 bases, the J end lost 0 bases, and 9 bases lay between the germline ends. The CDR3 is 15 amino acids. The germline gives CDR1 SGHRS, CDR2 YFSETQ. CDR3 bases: TGCGCCAGCAGCTTGGAGATAGGTCTGAACACTGAAGCTTTCTTT. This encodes CASSLEIGLNTEAFF.

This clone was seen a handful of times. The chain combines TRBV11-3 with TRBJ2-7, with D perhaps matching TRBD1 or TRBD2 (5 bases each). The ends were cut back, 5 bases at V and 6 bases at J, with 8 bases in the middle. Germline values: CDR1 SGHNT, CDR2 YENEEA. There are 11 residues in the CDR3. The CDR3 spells CASSHGGEQYF. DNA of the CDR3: TGTGCCAGCAGCCATGGGGGCGAGCAGTACTTC.

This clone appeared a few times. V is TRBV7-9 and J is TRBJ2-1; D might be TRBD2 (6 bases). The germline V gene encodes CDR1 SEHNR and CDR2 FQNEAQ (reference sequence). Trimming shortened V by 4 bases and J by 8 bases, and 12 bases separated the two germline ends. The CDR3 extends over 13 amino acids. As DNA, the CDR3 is TGTGCCAGCAGCTCCGGACTATCGGATGAGCAGTTCTTC. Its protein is CASSSGLSDEQFF. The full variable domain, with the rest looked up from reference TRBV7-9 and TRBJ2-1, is DTGVSQNPRHKITKRGQNVTFRCDPISEHNRLYWYRQTLGQGPEFLTYFQNEAQLEKSRLLSDRFSAERPKGSFSTLEIQRTEQGDSAMYLCASSSGLSDEQFFGPGTRLTVL.

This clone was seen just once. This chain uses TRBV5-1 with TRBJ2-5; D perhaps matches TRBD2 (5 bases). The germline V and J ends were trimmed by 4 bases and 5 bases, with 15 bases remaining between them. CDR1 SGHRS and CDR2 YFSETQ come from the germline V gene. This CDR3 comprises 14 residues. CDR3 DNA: TGCGCCAGCAGCGCGGACTCCCTAGGGGAGACCCAGTACTTC. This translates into CASSADSLGETQYF.

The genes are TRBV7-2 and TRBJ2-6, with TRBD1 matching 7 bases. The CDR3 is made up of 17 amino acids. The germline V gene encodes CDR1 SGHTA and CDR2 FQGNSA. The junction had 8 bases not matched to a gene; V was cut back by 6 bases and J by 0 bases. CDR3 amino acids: CASSLQGIVSGANVLTF. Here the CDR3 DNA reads TGTGCCAGCAGTCTACAGGGGATAGTCTCTGGGGCCAACGTCCTGACTTTC. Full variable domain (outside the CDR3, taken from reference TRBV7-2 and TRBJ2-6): GAGVSQSPSNKVTEKGKDVELRCDPISGHTALYWYRQSLGQGLEFLIYFQGNSAPDKSGLPSDRFSAERTGGSVSTLTIQRTQQEDSAVYLCASSLQGIVSGANVLTFGAGSRLTVL.

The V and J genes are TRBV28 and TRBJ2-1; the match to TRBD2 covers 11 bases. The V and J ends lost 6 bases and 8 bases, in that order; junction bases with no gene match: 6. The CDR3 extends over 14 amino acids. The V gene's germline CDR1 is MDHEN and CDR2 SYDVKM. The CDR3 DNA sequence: TGTGCCAGCAGAATTAGCGGGAGGGCCCATGAGCAGTTCTTC. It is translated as CASRISGRAHEQFF.

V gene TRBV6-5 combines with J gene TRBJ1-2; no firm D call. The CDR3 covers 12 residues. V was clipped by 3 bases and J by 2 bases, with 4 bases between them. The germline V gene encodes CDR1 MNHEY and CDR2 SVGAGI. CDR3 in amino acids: CASSYRNYGYTF. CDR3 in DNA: TGTGCCAGCAGTTATAGAAACTATGGCTACACCTTC.

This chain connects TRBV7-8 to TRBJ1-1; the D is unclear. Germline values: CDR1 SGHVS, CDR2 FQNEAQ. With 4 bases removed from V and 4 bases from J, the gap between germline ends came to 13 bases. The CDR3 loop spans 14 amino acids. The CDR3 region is CASSSGISFTEAFF. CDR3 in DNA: TGTGCCAGCAGCTCCGGGATTTCCTTCACTGAAGCTTTCTTT.

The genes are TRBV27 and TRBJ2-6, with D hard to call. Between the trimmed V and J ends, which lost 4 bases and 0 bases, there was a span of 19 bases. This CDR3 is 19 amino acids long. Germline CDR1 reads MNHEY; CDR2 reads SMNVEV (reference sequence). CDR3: CASSWRGIGIFSGANVLTF. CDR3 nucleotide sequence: TGTGCCAGCAGTTGGAGAGGCATTGGGATCTTCTCTGGGGCCAACGTCCTGACTTTC.

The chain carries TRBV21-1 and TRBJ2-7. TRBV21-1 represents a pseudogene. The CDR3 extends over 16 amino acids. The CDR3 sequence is CASSKGLRGPDYEQYF. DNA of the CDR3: TGTGCCAGCAGCAAAGGGCTGAGGGGTCCTGACTACGAGCAGTACTTC.

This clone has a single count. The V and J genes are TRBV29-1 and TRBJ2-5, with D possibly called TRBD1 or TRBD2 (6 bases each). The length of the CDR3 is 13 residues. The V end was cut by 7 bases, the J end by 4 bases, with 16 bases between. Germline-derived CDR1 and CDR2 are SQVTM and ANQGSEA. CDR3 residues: CSGSRGVGETQYF. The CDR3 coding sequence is TGCAGCGGCAGTAGGGGGGTGGGAGAGACCCAGTACTTC.

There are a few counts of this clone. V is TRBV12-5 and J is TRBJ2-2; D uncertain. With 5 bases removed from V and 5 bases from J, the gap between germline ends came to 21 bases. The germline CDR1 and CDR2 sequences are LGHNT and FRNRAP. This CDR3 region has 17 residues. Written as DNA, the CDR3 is TGTGCTAGTGGTCCCGCATCCGGGTTAGGGTGGACCGGGGAGCTGTTTTTT. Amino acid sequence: CASGPASGLGWTGELFF.

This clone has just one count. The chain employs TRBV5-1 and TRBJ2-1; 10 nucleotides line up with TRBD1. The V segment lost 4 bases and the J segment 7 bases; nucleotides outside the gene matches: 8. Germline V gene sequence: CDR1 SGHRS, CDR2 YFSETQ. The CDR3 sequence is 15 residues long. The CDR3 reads CASSRGQGDVNEQFF. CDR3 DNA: TGCGCCAGCAGCCGAGGACAGGGGGATGTGAATGAGCAGTTCTTC. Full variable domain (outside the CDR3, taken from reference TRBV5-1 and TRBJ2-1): KAGVTQTPRYLIKTRGQQVTLSCSPISGHRSVSWYQQTPGQGLQFLFEYFSETQRNKGNFPGRFSGRQFSNSRSEMNVSTLELGDSALYLCASSRGQGDVNEQFFGPGTRLTVL.

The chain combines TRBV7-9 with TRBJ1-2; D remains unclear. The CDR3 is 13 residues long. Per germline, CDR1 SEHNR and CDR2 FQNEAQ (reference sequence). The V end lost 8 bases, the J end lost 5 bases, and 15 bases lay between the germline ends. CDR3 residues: CASPIARAYGYTF. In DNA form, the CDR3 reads TGTGCCAGCCCAATTGCCCGGGCGTATGGCTACACCTTC.

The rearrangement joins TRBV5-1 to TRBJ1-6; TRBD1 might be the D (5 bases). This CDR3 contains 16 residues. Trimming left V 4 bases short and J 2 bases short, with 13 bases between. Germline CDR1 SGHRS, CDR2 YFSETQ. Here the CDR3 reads CASSGGGTAYNSPLHF. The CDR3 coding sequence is TGCGCCAGCAGCGGTGGTGGGACGGCCTATAATTCACCCCTCCACTTT.

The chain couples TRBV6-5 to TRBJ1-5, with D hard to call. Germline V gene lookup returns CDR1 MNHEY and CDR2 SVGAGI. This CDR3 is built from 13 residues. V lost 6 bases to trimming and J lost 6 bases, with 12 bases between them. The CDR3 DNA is TGTGCCAGCAGGCAGGAGGCGAGTCAGCCCCAGCATTTT. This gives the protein CASRQEASQPQHF.

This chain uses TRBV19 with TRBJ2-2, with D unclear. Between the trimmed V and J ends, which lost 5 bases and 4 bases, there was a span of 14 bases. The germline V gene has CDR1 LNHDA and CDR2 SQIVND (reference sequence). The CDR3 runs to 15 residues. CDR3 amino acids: CASSSKTRSTGELFF. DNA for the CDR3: TGTGCCAGTAGTTCTAAGACAAGAAGCACCGGGGAGCTGTTTTTT.